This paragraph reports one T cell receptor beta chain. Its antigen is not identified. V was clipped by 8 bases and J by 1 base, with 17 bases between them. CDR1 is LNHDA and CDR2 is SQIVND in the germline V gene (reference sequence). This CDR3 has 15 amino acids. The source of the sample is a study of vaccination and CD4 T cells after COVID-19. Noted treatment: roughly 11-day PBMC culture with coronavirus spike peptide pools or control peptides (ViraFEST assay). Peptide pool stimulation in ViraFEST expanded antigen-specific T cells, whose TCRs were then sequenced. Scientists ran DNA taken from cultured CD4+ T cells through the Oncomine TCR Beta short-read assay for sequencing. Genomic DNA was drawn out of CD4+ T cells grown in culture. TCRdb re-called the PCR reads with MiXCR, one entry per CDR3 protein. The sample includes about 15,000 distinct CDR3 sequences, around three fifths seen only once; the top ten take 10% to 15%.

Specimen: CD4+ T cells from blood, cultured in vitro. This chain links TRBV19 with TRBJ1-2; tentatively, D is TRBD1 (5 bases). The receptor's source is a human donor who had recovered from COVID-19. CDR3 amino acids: CASFIGGTNNYGYTF. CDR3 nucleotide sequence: TGTGCCAGTTTCATTGGAGGGACCAATAACTATGGCTACACCTTC.